This T cell receptor (beta chain) stems from a study of T-cell memory formation after mild COVID-19. Whole-study context: Each donor largely had its own TCR clusters. Findings and caveats of the study: Among clones contracting day 15 to 85, CD4/CD8 was balanced, whereas later expanders leaned CD4+.

TCRdb recomputed calls from the 5' RACE reads with MiXCR, one row per CDR3 protein. Of about 300,000 distinct CDR3 sequences in the sample, roughly 19% are singletons; the top ten hold over 20%. The germline gives CDR1 LGHNA, CDR2 YSLEER. The CDR3 has 15 amino acids. Unmatched junction bases numbered 2, after V lost 0 bases and J lost 6 bases. Points on this clonotype: Its antigen is as yet unknown.

The TCR originated in a man younger than 35 who had mild COVID-19 (a few samples of this study predate the infection). Cell type and time point are not known. The chain is built from TRBV4-3 and TRBJ1-5; 10 bases align to TRBD1. What was sequenced was PBMCs or a T cell subset sorted from them (not recorded which). Here the CDR3 DNA reads TGCGCCAGCAGCCAAGAGCGGGACAGGGGTCAGCCCCAGCATTTT. Its protein is CASSQERDRGQPQHF.